This T cell receptor beta chain comes out of a study of blood T cell repertoires in COVID-19. Study context: Material from acute and convalescent COVID-19 was sourced from the United States, Italy and Spain.

As to this clone: This clone may be a read error of a much larger clone one base away.

Looked up from germline, CDR1 is MNHEY and CDR2 is SVGAGI. Trimming pared 4 bases from V and 1 base from J, leaving 7 bases between. This CDR3 spans 13 amino acids. Original data processing: Nucleated cell number was recorded as an estimate derived from reference gene primer amplification. The data were produced by immunoSEQ multiplex PCR, yet TCRdb's version contains in-frame clones alone and is incomplete. For V, J and clone size, that table is used; D and trimming come from the DNA. The profile shows some 390,000 clones, approximately 89% of them singletons. Material for sequencing was peripheral blood. The receptor was derived from a woman aged 40-49 years with COVID-19, enrolled during active disease. V is TRBV6-5 and J is TRBJ1-1; D gene ambiguous. The CDR3, as DNA: TGTGCCAGCAGTTCACAGCCGAACACTGAAGCTTTCTTT. Protein: CASSSQPNTEAFF.